This T cell receptor (beta chain) was obtained from a study of identical twins. Study results and caveats: Model-predicted out-of-frame TCR alpha sharing fell below observed values in monozygotic twins. For out-of-frame beta sequences, excess twin sharing was weaker.

Comments on this clonotype: Its specificity is unknown.

TCRdb reprocessed the 5' RACE reads with MiXCR, giving one entry per CDR3 protein. In the table there are about 200,000 distinct CDR3 sequences, around 8.1% of which are singletons. J was trimmed by 2 bases and V by 2 bases; bases with no gene match: 2. The CDR3 runs 15 residues. Germline CDR1 reads GTSNPN; CDR2 reads SVGIG (reference sequence). The data also belong to a second study, concerning yellow fever vaccine responses in identical twins.

The TCR comes from a woman between 18 and 29 years old in good health. What was sequenced was memory (CD45RO+) T cells sorted from blood. V is TRBV30 and J is TRBJ2-7; TRBD2 matches 14 bases. In nucleotides, the CDR3 is TGTGCCTGGAGTTTGACTAGCGGGAGGGCCTACGAGCAGTACTTC. This translates into CAWSLTSGRAYEQYF.